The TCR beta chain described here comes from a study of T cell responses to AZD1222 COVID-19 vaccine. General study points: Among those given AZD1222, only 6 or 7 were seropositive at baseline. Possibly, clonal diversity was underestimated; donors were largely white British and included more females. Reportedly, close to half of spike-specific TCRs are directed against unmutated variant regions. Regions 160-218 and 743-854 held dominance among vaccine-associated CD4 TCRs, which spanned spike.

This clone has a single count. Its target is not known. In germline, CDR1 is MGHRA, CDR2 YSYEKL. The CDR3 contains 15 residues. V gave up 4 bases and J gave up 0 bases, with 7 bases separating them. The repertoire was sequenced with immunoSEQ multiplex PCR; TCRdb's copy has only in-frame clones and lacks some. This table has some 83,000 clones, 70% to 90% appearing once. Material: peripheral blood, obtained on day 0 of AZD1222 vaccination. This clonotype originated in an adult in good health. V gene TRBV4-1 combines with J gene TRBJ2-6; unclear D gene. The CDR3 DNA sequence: TGCGCCAGCAGCCGAGTCAGCTCTGGGGCCAACGTCCTGACTTTC. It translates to CASSRVSSGANVLTF.